This TCR beta chain was sequenced during a study of CXCR3-negative and CXCR3-positive naive CD8 T cells. On this clonotype itself: Its antigen is unknown.

The libraries of TRB cDNA were constructed through 5' RACE using UMI labels. TCRdb reanalyzed the 5' RACE reads, giving one entry per CDR3 protein sequence and no DNA. The listing records tens of thousands of distinct CDR3 sequences. Phenotypically, naive CD8+ T cells corresponded to CD45RO-CCR7+CD27+CD95-. The germline V gene has CDR1 MNHEY and CDR2 SVGAGI. The CDR3 is 15 amino acids. General study findings and limits: Naive cells that were CXCR3-positive had more hydrophobic TRB CDR3s (compared with CXCR3-negative naive cells).

The rearrangement joins TRBV6-5 to TRBJ1-2; lacking DNA, the TRBD1 call made by TCRdb goes unchecked. The clonotype was recovered from a human donor in good health. Some clones in this sample may be carry-over from other donors' samples. Material for sequencing was naive CXCR3+ CD8+ T cells from blood. Subset described: CD45RO-CCR7+CD27+CD95- naive CD8+ T cells expressing CXCR3 (TNR3+). CDR3 sequence: CASSYSILDKNGYTF.